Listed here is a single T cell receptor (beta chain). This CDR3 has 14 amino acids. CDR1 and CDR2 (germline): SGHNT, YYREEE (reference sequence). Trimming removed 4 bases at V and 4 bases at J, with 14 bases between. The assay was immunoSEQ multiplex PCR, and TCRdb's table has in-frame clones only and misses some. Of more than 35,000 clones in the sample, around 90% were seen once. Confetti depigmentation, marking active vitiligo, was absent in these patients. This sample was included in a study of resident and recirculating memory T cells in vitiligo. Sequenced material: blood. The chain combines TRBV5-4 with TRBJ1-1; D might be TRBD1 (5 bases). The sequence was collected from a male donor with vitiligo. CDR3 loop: CASSVQGKVTEAFF. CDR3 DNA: TGTGCCAGCAGCGTCCAGGGTAAGGTCACTGAAGCTTTCTTT.